Each of the 28 T cell receptor beta chains below was sequenced from the same sample in a study of T cell repertoires in cytomegalovirus infection. TCRdb itself ran the reads through MiXCR, one entry per CDR3 protein. The table records roughly 860,000 distinct CDR3 sequences, approximately 29% of them present only once. These TCRs' antigens remain unknown. The source was cultured CD8+ T cells from PBMCs, collected from culture after CMV antigen stimulation. These receptors all come from a human donor in good health (CMV status not recorded). Some clones in this sample may be carry-over from other donors' samples.

Only one count was recorded for this clonotype. This chain connects TRBV6-8 to TRBJ1-2; the D is unclear. V was trimmed by 5 bases and J by 5 bases, leaving 15 bases between them. The CDR3 sequence is 14 residues long. Germline V gene lookup returns CDR1 MNHGY and CDR2 SAAAGT. CDR3 coding DNA: TGTGCCAGCAGTGCGAACAGCTTGGGATATGGCTACACCTTC. It yields the protein CASSANSLGYGYTF.

This clonotype was observed many times. The rearrangement joins TRBV15 to TRBJ1-1, with D uncertain. V lost 1 base, J lost 3 bases, and 12 bases lay in between. CDR3 size: 15 residues. Germline CDR1 reads LNHNV; CDR2 reads YYDKDF (reference sequence). The CDR3 is CATSRVSGVDTEAFF. CDR3 in DNA: TGTGCCACCAGCAGAGTATCTGGGGTGGACACTGAAGCTTTCTTT.

The genes are TRBV7-9 and TRBJ1-1, with D perhaps matching TRBD1 (6 bases). Germline V gene lookup returns CDR1 SEHNR and CDR2 FQNEAQ (reference sequence). The CDR3 totals 13 residues. Trimming stripped 3 bases from V and 6 bases from J, with 11 bases between. The CDR3 sequence: CASSLTGNAEAFF. The DNA of the CDR3 is TGTGCCAGCAGCTTGACAGGCAATGCTGAAGCTTTCTTT.

J is TRBJ1-4 and V is TRBV7-2; D not resolved. The CDR3 runs to 14 residues. Per germline, CDR1 SGHTA and CDR2 FQGNSA. Deletions cut 2 bases from V and 3 bases from J, with 7 bases between. The CDR3: CASSLNHPNEKLFF. DNA of the CDR3: TGTGCCAGCAGCTTAAATCATCCTAATGAAAAACTGTTTTTT.

The chain joins TRBV29-1 to TRBJ1-1; D remains ambiguous. This CDR3 spans 12 amino acids. With 7 bases removed from V and 10 bases from J, the gap between germline ends came to 19 bases. Per the germline V gene, CDR1 is SQVTM and CDR2 is ANQGSEA. The CDR3 nucleotides read TGCAGCGCGCAACGCGGGAGGGAGGCAGCTTTCTTT. The encoded protein is CSAQRGREAAFF.

The CDR3: CASTGGRRGDSYEQYF. CDR3 coding DNA: TGTGCCAGCACCGGCGGACGGAGGGGGGACTCCTACGAGCAGTACTTC. The rearrangement uses TRBV27 and TRBJ2-7; D may match TRBD1 or TRBD2 (6 bases each). CDR1 MNHEY and CDR2 SMNVEV come from the germline V gene (reference sequence). V dropped 7 bases and J dropped 0 bases, with 19 bases sitting between them. The length of the CDR3 is 16 residues.

This clonotype was counted a few times. The chain couples TRBV20-1 to TRBJ2-7; D uncertain. V was shortened by 1 base and J by 0 bases, with 7 bases between the two germline ends. Germline values: CDR1 DFQATT, CDR2 SNEGSKA (reference sequence). The CDR3 has 13 residues. The CDR3 bases are TGCAGTGCTAGAGGGCGAAACTCCTACGAGCAGTACTTC. It specifies CSARGRNSYEQYF.

V is TRBV15 and J is TRBJ1-3; no firm D call. V was shortened by 3 bases and J by 2 bases, with 11 bases between the two germline ends. Germline V gene data show CDR1 as LNHNV and CDR2 as YYDKDF (reference sequence). The CDR3 runs 15 residues. The CDR3 coding sequence is TGTGCCACCAGCAGGGTACCAGAGGCTGGAAACACCATATATTTT. Protein product: CATSRVPEAGNTIYF.

The chain carries TRBV9 and TRBJ2-7, with D possibly being TRBD2 (6 bases). Germline CDR1 and CDR2: SGDLS and YYNGEE. V was clipped by 0 bases and J by 0 bases, with 10 bases between them. The CDR3 is 15 residues long. The CDR3 protein is CASSVEVGSSYEQYF. In DNA, the CDR3 is TGTGCCAGCAGCGTAGAGGTCGGGAGCTCCTACGAGCAGTACTTC.

This clonotype turned up a few times. The DNA for the CDR3 is TGTGCCATCAGTGAGAAGTTCGGCCGGGACAGCAATCAGCCCCAGCATTTT. Translated, it gives CAISEKFGRDSNQPQHF. The chain employs TRBV10-3 and TRBJ1-5; maybe TRBD1 (5 bases). This CDR3 is 17 amino acids long. The germline CDR1 and CDR2 sequences are ENHRY and SYGVKD. With 2 bases removed from V and 1 base from J, the gap between germline ends came to 15 bases.

The rearrangement uses TRBV2 and TRBJ2-3, with 9 bases identical to TRBD2. J was trimmed by 5 bases and V by 7 bases; bases with no gene match: 10. This CDR3 contains 15 residues. Germline V gives CDR1 SNHLY, CDR2 FYNNEI. Here the CDR3 DNA reads TGTGCCAGCATGGCGGCGGGGGGGCTTGGAGATACGCAGTATTTT. Encoded protein: CASMAAGGLGDTQYF.

This rearrangement joins TRBV4-1 to TRBJ1-6, with D tentatively TRBD1 (5 bases). CDR1 MGHRA and CDR2 YSYEKL come from the germline V gene. Trimming cost V 0 bases and J 3 bases, with 9 bases left between them. The CDR3 runs to 16 residues. CDR3 region: CASSQERQGYNSPLHF. Here the CDR3 DNA reads TGCGCCAGCAGCCAAGAAAGGCAGGGCTATAATTCACCCCTCCACTTT.

This clonotype was counted a few times. J is TRBJ2-7 and V is TRBV6-7, with 13 bases that match TRBD2. TRBV6-7 is assigned to the ORF class and has an uncertain function. The CDR3 is 19 amino acids. J was trimmed by 3 bases and V by 6 bases; bases with no gene match: 17. The CDR3 spells CASSPGTGPGTSGIYEQYV. Here the CDR3 DNA reads TGTGCCAGCAGCCCAGGGACAGGGCCCGGGACTAGCGGGATCTACGAGCAGTACGTC.

Many counts were recorded for this clonotype. This chain connects TRBV12-5 to TRBJ1-2; TRBD1 matches 7 bases. Germline assignment: CDR1 LGHNT and CDR2 FRNRAP. CDR3 size: 14 residues. V trimming: 7 bases; J trimming: 5 bases; junction bases outside the gene matches: 10. CDR3 bases: TGTGCTAGTGCTACCTTCGGCAGGGGGTATGGCTACACCTTC. Translated: CASATFGRGYGYTF.

In its sample, this clonotype was seen once. The chain couples TRBV6-5 to TRBJ2-7; TRBD1 matches 8 bases. The germline gives CDR1 MNHEY, CDR2 SVGAGI. The V segment lost 8 bases and the J segment 4 bases; nucleotides outside the gene matches: 4. This CDR3 has 12 amino acids. This CDR3 is CASGQGRYEQYF. In nucleotides, the CDR3 is TGTGCCAGCGGACAGGGTCGGTACGAGCAGTACTTC.

The chain recombines TRBV11-2 with TRBJ2-5, with 10 nucleotides matching TRBD2. The CDR3 sequence is 15 residues long. Germline-derived CDR1 and CDR2 are SGHAT and FQNNGV. The J segment lost 5 bases and the V segment lost 1 base, leaving 4 bases of the junction unmatched. The chain's CDR3 is CASSLVAGGYETQYF. DNA of the CDR3: TGTGCCAGCAGCTTAGTAGCGGGGGGATACGAGACCCAGTACTTC.

The CDR3 DNA reads as TGTGCCAGCAGCCCGACGTTGACAGTAACAGATACGCAGTATTTT. It translates to CASSPTLTVTDTQYF. The J gene is TRBJ2-3, the V gene TRBV5-4, with D possibly matching TRBD1 (5 bases). The length of the CDR3 is 15 residues. The V gene's germline CDR1 is SGHNT and CDR2 YYREEE (reference sequence). Trimming removed 4 bases from V and 3 bases from J, with 15 bases in between. Drawing the rest from reference TRBV5-4 and TRBJ2-3, the complete variable domain is ETGVTQSPTHLIKTRGQQVTLRCSSQSGHNTVSWYQQALGQGPQFIFQYYREEENGRGNFPPRFSGLQFPNYSSELNVNALELDDSALYLCASSPTLTVTDTQYFGPGTRLTVL.

The gene calls are TRBV20-1 and TRBJ2-5; TRBD1 might be the D (5 bases). V was cut by 3 bases and J by 7 bases, with 9 bases left in between. The V gene's germline CDR1 is DFQATT and CDR2 SNEGSKA (reference sequence). This CDR3 is built from 11 residues. This chain's CDR3 is CSASPQGTQYF. The DNA for the CDR3 is TGCAGTGCTAGCCCGCAGGGGACCCAGTACTTC.

This clonotype was picked up a small number of times. The chain uses TRBV7-9 and TRBJ2-2; tentatively, D is TRBD1 (5 bases). Germline-derived CDR1 and CDR2 are SEHNR and FQNEAQ (reference sequence). Trimming pared 9 bases from V and 3 bases from J, leaving 14 bases between. CDR3 length equals 14 residues. This chain's CDR3 is CARETAPDTGELFF. For the CDR3, the DNA is TGTGCCAGAGAGACAGCTCCGGACACCGGGGAGCTGTTTTTT. Full variable domain (remainder filled in from reference TRBV7-9 and TRBJ2-2): DTGVSQNPRHKITKRGQNVTFRCDPISEHNRLYWYRQTLGQGPEFLTYFQNEAQLEKSRLLSDRFSAERPKGSFSTLEIQRTEQGDSAMYLCARETAPDTGELFFGEGSRLTVL.

V gene TRBV5-1 combines with J gene TRBJ1-2; the D gene is possibly TRBD1 (6 bases). Germline V gives CDR1 SGHRS, CDR2 YFSETQ. The CDR3 consists of 13 residues. Between the trimmed V and J ends, which lost 5 bases and 5 bases, there was a span of 13 bases. CDR3 DNA sequence: TGCGCCAGCAGTCTGGGGGCCAGTTATGGCTACACCTTC. It is translated as CASSLGASYGYTF.

V usage is TRBV7-9 and J usage is TRBJ2-1; 9 positions agree with TRBD2. Germline V gene lookup returns CDR1 SEHNR and CDR2 FQNEAQ (reference sequence). The CDR3 runs to 17 residues. With V trimmed by 5 bases and J by 3 bases, 11 bases remained unmatched. For the CDR3, the DNA is TGTGCCAGCAGCGCACGGACTAGCGCGCGTCACTACAATGAGCAGTTCTTC. Its protein product is CASSARTSARHYNEQFF.

The genes are TRBV27 and TRBJ1-2, with TRBD1 matching 7 bases. The J segment lost 4 bases and the V segment lost 0 bases, leaving 5 bases of the junction unmatched. Germline V lookup: CDR1 MNHEY, CDR2 SMNVEV (reference sequence). CDR3 size: 15 residues. CDR3 DNA sequence: TGTGCCAGCAGTTTATCCCGACAGGGCCTCTATGGCTACACCTTC. Its translation is CASSLSRQGLYGYTF.

The chain links TRBV12-3 or TRBV12-4 to TRBJ2-1; 11 positions match TRBD2. The ends lost 3 bases at V and 5 bases at J; junction bases unmatched: 9. This CDR3 region has 17 residues. Written as DNA, the CDR3 is TGTGCCAGCAGTTTTCTCCCGGGACTAGCGGTGAACAATGAGCAGTTCTTC. Translating it yields CASSFLPGLAVNNEQFF.

This clonotype was picked up a small number of times. V and J are TRBV12-3 or TRBV12-4 and TRBJ1-3; weak D call: TRBD1 (5 bases). The V gene lost 7 bases and the J gene lost 1 base, with 11 bases spanning the gap. This CDR3 contains 14 residues. The CDR3 sequence is CASNHGGSGNTIYF. The CDR3, as DNA: TGTGCCAGCAACCACGGGGGGTCTGGAAACACCATATATTTT.

This clonotype came up many times. The chain has TRBV12-3 or TRBV12-4 and TRBJ1-5; D unclear. Between the trimmed V and J ends, which lost 1 base and 2 bases, there was a span of 21 bases. The CDR3 consists of 19 residues. The CDR3 nucleotides are TGTGCCAGCAGTTTAGAGGCCCCGGGAGCCTGGTCGGGCAATCAGCCCCAGCATTTT. Amino acids: CASSLEAPGAWSGNQPQHF.

This clonotype was detected only a few times. The rearrangement uses TRBV6-1 and TRBJ2-3, with TRBD1 matching 9 bases. The CDR3 is made up of 18 amino acids. V trimming: 2 bases; J trimming: 1 base; junction bases outside the gene matches: 10. Germline CDR1 MNHNS, CDR2 SASEGT. CDR3 amino acids: CASSEKVGQGWGTDTQYF. The CDR3 DNA follows: TGTGCCAGCAGTGAAAAAGTTGGACAGGGGTGGGGCACAGATACGCAGTATTTT.

In this sample, this clonotype turned up many times. V gene TRBV7-2 combines with J gene TRBJ2-3; the D is unclear. Per the germline V gene, CDR1 is SGHTA and CDR2 is FQGNSA. The CDR3 totals 14 residues. The V gene lost 4 bases and the J gene lost 2 bases, with 10 bases spanning the gap. The CDR3: CASSSRLYTDTQYF. The DNA for the CDR3 is TGTGCCAGCAGCTCCCGACTCTACACAGATACGCAGTATTTT. Together with reference TRBV7-2 and TRBJ2-3, the CDR3 gives the full variable domain: GAGVSQSPSNKVTEKGKDVELRCDPISGHTALYWYRQSLGQGLEFLIYFQGNSAPDKSGLPSDRFSAERTGGSVSTLTIQRTQQEDSAVYLCASSSRLYTDTQYFGPGTRLTVL.

The rearrangement links TRBV24-1 to TRBJ1-1; D is undetermined. V lost 4 bases to trimming and J lost 4 bases, with 18 bases between them. Germline V gives CDR1 KGHDR, CDR2 SFDVKD. CDR3 length: 16 amino acids. The CDR3 region is CATSDPAWWAGTEAFF. DNA of the CDR3: TGTGCCACCAGTGACCCTGCATGGTGGGCGGGCACTGAAGCTTTCTTT.